The 25 T cell receptor beta chains reported below all come from one sample, sequenced in a study of regulatory T cells in long-lasting Graves disease. Assembly of TCR beta libraries relied on iRepertoire HTBI primers together with Arm-PCR of CDR3 regions. TCRdb passed the multiplex PCR reads through MiXCR, listing each CDR3 protein once. This table has 400,000 to 600,000 distinct CDR3 sequences, 20% to 25% appearing once. Time point here: persistent/refractory GD, antithyroid drugs over 5 years with positive TRAb. With RNA extracted from PBMCs as input, the TCR library was made. The input for sequencing was peripheral blood mononuclear cells (PBMCs), taken when the disease was refractory, from a patient treated with antithyroid drugs. These receptors were collected from a female donor with Graves disease.

The chain couples TRBV13 to TRBJ2-7; 10 nucleotides line up with TRBD1. Germline CDR1 PRHDT, CDR2 FYEKMQ (reference sequence). J was trimmed by 0 bases and V by 0 bases; bases with no gene match: 5. The CDR3 is made up of 17 amino acids. CDR3 amino acids: CASSLGGTGDNSYEQYF. For the CDR3, the DNA is TGTGCCAGCAGCTTAGGCGGGACAGGGGATAACTCCTACGAGCAGTACTTC.

This clonotype was observed a handful of times. The V call is TRBV7-9, the J call TRBJ1-1; 9 nucleotides match TRBD1. V shed 2 bases and J 0 bases; nucleotides not matched to a gene: 10. The V gene's germline CDR1 is SEHNR and CDR2 FQNEAQ (reference sequence). CDR3 length equals 18 residues. In DNA, the CDR3 is TGTGCCAGCAGCTTATTTCGGACAGGGGTACCCTTGAACACTGAAGCTTTCTTT. Protein sequence: CASSLFRTGVPLNTEAFF.

This clonotype was counted between two and nine times. The J gene is TRBJ1-1, the V gene TRBV7-2; 9 positions agree with TRBD1. Losses at the gene ends were 5 bases for V and 7 bases for J; bases not matched to a gene: 5. This CDR3 has 13 residues. From germline, CDR1 is SGHTA and CDR2 FQGNSA. CDR3 sequence (DNA): TGTGCCAGCAGCCCGGACAGGGGACATGAAGCTTTCTTT. As protein: CASSPDRGHEAFF.

The gene calls are TRBV6-1 and TRBJ1-1; 10 bases map to TRBD1. Trimming cost V 2 bases and J 0 bases; bases outside gene matches: 3. Germline loops: CDR1 MNHNS, CDR2 SASEGT. The CDR3 extends over 16 amino acids. The CDR3 DNA is TGTGCCAGCAGTGAATCCGGGACAGGGGTGAACACTGAAGCTTTCTTT. It is translated as CASSESGTGVNTEAFF.

At least ten counts were recorded for this clonotype. V gene TRBV28 combines with J gene TRBJ2-5; 7 bases align to TRBD1. The germline gives CDR1 MDHEN, CDR2 SYDVKM. The junction had 8 bases not matched to a gene; V was cut back by 8 bases and J by 5 bases. The length of the CDR3 is 13 residues. The chain's CDR3 is CASRGPRGETQYF. The CDR3 DNA sequence: TGTGCCAGCCGGGGCCCCAGGGGGGAGACCCAGTACTTC.

This clonotype was counted between two and nine times. The chain employs TRBV20-1 and TRBJ1-3; D is ambiguous. CDR1 is DFQATT, CDR2 SNEGSKA, per germline (reference sequence). CDR3 length: 13 residues. V lost 4 bases and J 0 bases, leaving 7 bases between the germline ends. The CDR3 coding sequence is TGCAGTGCTACGCGTCCCTCTGGAAACACCATATATTTT. This gives the protein CSATRPSGNTIYF.

The sample holds many counts of this clonotype. The chain employs TRBV29-1 and TRBJ1-1; D possibly corresponds to TRBD1 (5 bases). Trimming removed 6 bases from V and 3 bases from J, with 23 bases in between. The V gene's germline CDR1 is SQVTM and CDR2 ANQGSEA. The CDR3 is 16 residues long. This CDR3 reads CSVELGLRRRDTEAFF. The DNA for the CDR3 is TGCAGCGTGGAATTGGGACTTCGGCGGAGGGACACTGAAGCTTTCTTT.

In this sample, this clonotype turned up many times. A read error may account for a junction end that differs from germline. V is TRBV15 and J is TRBJ1-1; no clear D gene. Germline V gene lookup returns CDR1 LNHNV and CDR2 YYDKDF (reference sequence). The CDR3 is 12 residues long. The CDR3 region is CTTSRDSGIAFF. The CDR3 DNA reads TGTACCACCAGCAGAGATTCCGGGATAGCTTTCTTT.

The chain links TRBV29-1 to TRBJ2-3; D is undetermined. The germline CDR1 and CDR2 sequences are SQVTM and ANQGSEA. V lost 7 bases and J lost 0, with 17 bases in between. The CDR3 length is 15 residues. DNA of the CDR3: TGCAGCGCGTCCCTAGGGCGGCTTAGCACAGATACGCAGTATTTT. It specifies CSASLGRLSTDTQYF.

In its sample, this clonotype was seen many times. V gene TRBV10-3 combines with J gene TRBJ2-7, with D unresolved. CDR1 and CDR2 from the germline V gene are ENHRY and SYGVKD. V was trimmed by 6 bases and J by 0 bases, leaving 18 bases between them. This CDR3 contains 16 residues. CDR3 in amino acids: CAIRIDASASSYEQYF. The CDR3 region has the DNA TGTGCCATCAGAATTGACGCGTCGGCGAGCTCCTACGAGCAGTACTTC.

This clonotype was picked up many times. V gene TRBV28 combines with J gene TRBJ1-5; D remains unclear. CDR1 and CDR2 from the germline V gene are MDHEN and SYDVKM. The V and J ends lost 5 bases and 0 bases respectively, with 8 bases between them. There are 14 residues in the CDR3. CDR3 DNA: TGTGCCAGCAGTCCCCTATATAGCAATCAGCCCCAGCATTTT. As protein: CASSPLYSNQPQHF.

In nucleotides, the CDR3 is TGTGCCTGGAGTGTACATAGGGGAATGAATGAGCAGTTCTTC. It translates to CAWSVHRGMNEQFF. This chain uses TRBV30 with TRBJ2-1; a possible D gene is TRBD1 (5 bases). Germline assignment: CDR1 GTSNPN and CDR2 SVGIG (reference sequence). The CDR3 extends over 14 amino acids. Trimming pared 0 bases from V and 7 bases from J, leaving 13 bases between.

Comments on this clonotype: This clone may be a read error of a much larger clone one base away. The rearrangement joins TRBV20-1 to TRBJ1-4, with 11 bases lining up with TRBD1. The ends lost 1 base at V and 8 bases at J; junction bases unmatched: 0. The V gene's germline CDR1 is DFQATT and CDR2 SNEGSKA (reference sequence). CDR3 length equals 13 residues. Here the CDR3 DNA reads TGCAGTGCTAGAGGGACAGGGGGCGAAAAACTGTTTTTT. Protein product: CSARGTGGEKLFF.

Details on this clonotype: A much more abundant neighbour one base away suggests this may be a read error. The chain has TRBV28 and TRBJ1-2, with D possibly being TRBD1 (6 bases). CDR3 size: 17 residues. Germline V gene data show CDR1 as MDHEN and CDR2 as SYDVKM. The chain's CDR3 is CASLLTAGQWGQGGCTF. For the CDR3, the DNA is TGTGCCAGCCTACTAACCGCCGGTCAATGGGGGCAAGGTGGCTGCACCTTC.

On this clonotype: A read error may produce the germline difference seen at one junction end. The V call is TRBV15, the J call TRBJ1-3, with unresolved D. The CDR3 is 14 amino acids. From germline, CDR1 is LNHNV and CDR2 YYDKDF (reference sequence). The CDR3 DNA follows: TGTGCCACCAGCGGAGATCGTGGTGGAAACACCATATATTTT. This encodes CATSGDRGGNTIYF.

In nucleotides, the CDR3 is TGTGCCAGCAGTTTATCCCCGAGCACCGGGGAGCTGTTTTTT. Translated: CASSLSPSTGELFF. This chain joins TRBV28 and TRBJ2-2; D remains ambiguous. V was clipped by 1 base and J by 4 bases, with 7 bases between them. This CDR3 has 14 amino acids. Germline assignment: CDR1 MDHEN and CDR2 SYDVKM. The variable domain in full, completed from reference TRBV28 and TRBJ2-2, reads DVKVTQSSRYLVKRTGEKVFLECVQDMDHENMFWYRQDPGLGLRLIYFSYDVKMKEKGDIPEGYSVSREKKERFSLILESASTNQTSMYLCASSLSPSTGELFFGEGSRLTVL.

This clonotype was counted many times. J is TRBJ1-5 and V is TRBV6-1, with D possibly matching TRBD1 (5 bases). Trimming pared 0 bases from V and 5 bases from J, leaving 11 bases between. There are 15 residues in the CDR3. CDR1 and CDR2 from the germline V gene are MNHNS and SASEGT. The CDR3 here is CASSEARGADQPQHF. As DNA, the CDR3 is TGTGCCAGCAGTGAAGCCCGAGGGGCAGATCAGCCCCAGCATTTT.

The chain links TRBV29-1 to TRBJ2-5, with 11 nucleotides matching TRBD1. The CDR3 covers 15 residues. The V gene end was trimmed by 7 bases and the J gene end by 3 bases; junction bases not matched to a gene: 10. Germline V CDR1 and CDR2: SQVTM, ANQGSEA. The CDR3 bases are TGCAGCGCTCTCGGACAGGGGGCTGTAAAAGAGACCCAGTACTTC. It specifies CSALGQGAVKETQYF. Supplemented by reference TRBV29-1 and TRBJ2-5, the full variable domain reads SAVISQKPSRDICQRGTSLTIQCQVDSQVTMMFWYRQQPGQSLTLIATANQGSEATYESGFVIDKFPISRPNLTFSTLTVSNMSPEDSSIYLCSALGQGAVKETQYFGPGTRLLVL.

On this clonotype: A much bigger clone sits one base away, suggesting this may be a read error. The chain combines TRBV2 with TRBJ1-6; 7 bases align to TRBD1. Germline CDR1 reads SNHLY; CDR2 reads FYNNEI. The CDR3 is 15 residues long. In nucleotides, the CDR3 is TGTGCCAGCAGTGAAGTGCAGGGGGGAGATTCACCCCTCCGCTTT. This sequence encodes CASSEVQGGDSPLRF.

Turning to this clonotype: Possible read error: a much larger clone is one base away. This chain connects TRBV28 to TRBJ1-2, with 9 bases that match TRBD1. Germline loops: CDR1 MDHEN, CDR2 SYDVKM. Trimming cost V 6 bases and J 7 bases; bases outside gene matches: 9. The CDR3 consists of 14 residues. CDR3 sequence (DNA): TGTGCCAGCAGAGGCCGAAGGACAGGGGCTGGCTACACCTTC. Protein product: CASRGRRTGAGYTF.

On this clonotype itself: The CDR3 does not close with the conserved phenylalanine or tryptophan, likely indicating a read error. The CDR3 here is CASTPLEGEKQYL. The CDR3 bases are TGTGCCAGCACCCCCCTTGAGGGAGAGAAGCAGTACCTC. The chain couples TRBV6-1 to TRBJ2-7, with a possible D match to TRBD2 (5 bases). V lost 7 bases and J 8 bases, leaving 18 bases between the germline ends. The CDR3 consists of 13 residues. Germline assignment: CDR1 MNHNS and CDR2 SASEGT.

This clonotype was seen repeatedly, ten times or more. V gene TRBV2 combines with J gene TRBJ1-5; D is possibly TRBD1 (6 bases). Trimming shortened V by 8 bases and J by 5 bases, and 13 bases separated the two germline ends. This CDR3 is 13 amino acids long. The germline CDR1 and CDR2 sequences are SNHLY and FYNNEI. The CDR3 protein is CASGGGKDQPQHF. The CDR3 DNA reads TGTGCCAGCGGAGGGGGAAAGGATCAGCCCCAGCATTTT.

This clonotype was found many times. This chain joins TRBV3-1 and TRBJ1-4; no reliable D call. Germline assignment: CDR1 LGHDT and CDR2 YNNKEL (reference sequence). The CDR3 extends over 14 amino acids. Trimming removed 0 bases from V and 7 bases from J, with 9 bases in between. In nucleotides, the CDR3 is TGTGCCAGCAGCCAAGATAGTAGGGTTGAAAAACTGTTTTTT. Encoded protein: CASSQDSRVEKLFF.

This clonotype has only a few counts. The V gene is TRBV27, the J gene TRBJ1-5; 9 bases map to TRBD1. The CDR3 covers 15 residues. Germline loops: CDR1 MNHEY, CDR2 SMNVEV (reference sequence). V gave up 5 bases and J gave up 6 bases; unmatched junction bases: 8. The CDR3 reads CASSLQGAAFQPQHF. CDR3 nucleotide sequence: TGTGCCAGCAGTCTACAGGGGGCCGCTTTTCAGCCCCAGCATTTT.

The CDR3 loop is CASSQGNTDTQYF. As DNA, the CDR3 is TGTGCCAGCAGCCAAGGGAACACAGATACGCAGTATTTT. V gene TRBV3-1 combines with J gene TRBJ2-3, with D uncertain. Trimming took off 1 base at V and 2 bases at J, with 4 bases between the two ends. The CDR3 contains 13 residues. Germline loops: CDR1 LGHDT, CDR2 YNNKEL (reference sequence).